These 4 T cell receptor beta chains share one sample of origin, sequenced in a study of molecular identifiers for immune sequencing clone quantification. TCRdb re-derived calls from the PCR reads in MiXCR, one entry per CDR3 protein. The repertoire holds some 680,000 distinct CDR3 sequences, with around 25% as singletons. The sample consisted of naive CD8+ T cells from blood, with Jurkat cell RNA spiked in. Stated subset: FACS-sorted CD8+CD4-CCR7+CD45RA+ naive T cells. Receptor source: a human donor in good health. Some libraries in this study had Jurkat cell RNA spiked in.

V gene TRBV9 combines with J gene TRBJ2-7; D is possibly TRBD2 (6 bases). The CDR3 spans 15 residues. Germline assignment: CDR1 SGDLS and CDR2 YYNGEE. V lost 3 bases, J lost 7 bases, and 20 bases lay in between. This chain's CDR3 is CASSAGGGSAGEQYF. CDR3 nucleotide sequence: TGTGCCAGCAGCGCAGGCGGTGGCTCGGCGGGGGAGCAGTACTTC.

The CDR3 region is CASSQDLMTSGNEQFF. CDR3 bases: TGCGCCAGCAGCCAAGATCTCATGACTAGCGGCAATGAGCAGTTCTTC. The gene calls are TRBV4-3 and TRBJ2-1; 9 bases align to TRBD2. Germline-derived CDR1 and CDR2 are LGHNA and YSLEER. This CDR3 has 16 amino acids. V lost 0 bases to trimming and J lost 6 bases; unmatched junction nucleotides: 6.

This clonotype was picked up a small number of times. The J gene is TRBJ2-7, the V gene TRBV4-1; possible D gene TRBD1, 6 bases. V was cut by 2 bases and J by 3 bases, with 20 bases left in between. CDR1 and CDR2 from the germline V gene are MGHRA and YSYEKL. The CDR3 runs 17 residues. Written as DNA, the CDR3 is TGCGCCAGCAGCCAATCGCTCTCGGGTCAGGGGAACTACGAGCAGTACTTC. It specifies CASSQSLSGQGNYEQYF.

The V call is TRBV2, the J call TRBJ2-3; 7 bases fit TRBD1. Germline CDR1 reads SNHLY; CDR2 reads FYNNEI. J was trimmed by 1 base and V by 6 bases; bases with no gene match: 16. This CDR3 region has 18 residues. CDR3 protein: CASRDPAWTGGRTDTQYF. The CDR3 DNA is TGTGCCAGCAGAGACCCCGCTTGGACAGGCGGCCGCACAGATACGCAGTATTTT. Looking up the rest from reference TRBV2 and TRBJ2-3 gives the full variable domain: EPEVTQTPSHQVTQMGQEVILRCVPISNHLYFYWYRQILGQKVEFLVSFYNNEISEKSEIFDDQFSVERPDGSNFTLKIRSTKLEDSAMYFCASRDPAWTGGRTDTQYFGPGTRLTVL.